These T cell receptor beta chains were read from a single sample in a study of T cell changes during pregnancy in multiple sclerosis. Data came from immunoSEQ multiplex PCR; TCRdb stores just in-frame clones and leaves some out. This sample has about 70,000 clones, with around 90% found just once. The sample here was CD4+ T cells from peripheral blood mononuclear cells, taken after pregnancy. Receptors were obtained from a female donor with multiple sclerosis, enrolled in a pregnancy study. Each CDR3 is given with its conserved first and last residue. D genes are given only for firm matches. Some rows mark clone size as missing; the rest say once, few, many or name a class of expanded clone.

CDR3: CASSPSGRSGYTF
DNA: TGTGCCAGCAGCCCCAGTGGAAGGAGTGGCTACACCTTC
V: TRBV7-3
size: -
J: TRBJ1-2
length: 13
D: -

CDR3: CASSVNRQGLEQYF
DNA: TGTGCCAGCAGCGTGAATCGACAGGGTCTCGAGCAGTACTTC
V: TRBV9
size: -
J: TRBJ2-7
length: 14
D: TRBD1

CDR3: CASSLLGLAGEEQYF
DNA: TGTGCCAGCAGCCTCCTGGGGCTAGCGGGAGAAGAGCAGTACTTC
V: TRBV7-2
size: once
J: TRBJ2-7
length: 15
D: TRBD2

CDR3: CSVEGGVRTVNTEAFF
DNA: TGCAGCGTTGAAGGTGGGGTTAGGACAGTGAACACTGAAGCTTTCTTT
V: TRBV29-1
size: -
J: TRBJ1-1
length: 16
D: -

CDR3: CASSSTGPGGTNIQYF
DNA: TGTGCCAGCAGTTCCACTGGGCCGGGAGGCACAAACATTCAGTACTTC
V: TRBV28
size: -
J: TRBJ2-4
length: 16
D: TRBD2

CDR3: CASSPRDRSVYGYTF
DNA: TGTGCCAGCTCACCACGGGACAGGTCCGTCTATGGCTACACCTTC
V: TRBV18
size: -
J: TRBJ1-2
length: 15
D: TRBD1

CDR3: CASIPAHTISYEQYF
DNA: TGTGCCAGCATACCCGCTCACACTATCTCCTACGAGCAGTACTTC
V: TRBV2
size: -
J: TRBJ2-7
length: 15
D: -

CDR3: CASTSSGANTIYF
DNA: TGTGCCAGCACTTCGTCAGGGGCTAACACCATATATTTT
V: TRBV25-1
size: -
J: TRBJ1-3
length: 13
D: -

CDR3: CASSVGGGPLRNTEAFF
DNA: TGTGCCAGCAGCGTAGGCGGGGGGCCCCTAAGAAACACTGAAGCTTTCTTT
V: TRBV9
size: -
J: TRBJ1-1
length: 17
D: -

CDR3: CASSPLRGLAGPKETQYF
DNA: TGTGCCAGCAGCCCGCTCAGAGGACTAGCGGGGCCTAAAGAGACCCAGTACTTC
V: TRBV11-1
size: -
J: TRBJ2-5
length: 18
D: TRBD2

CDR3: CASSLDRDRRISNYGYTF
DNA: TGTGCCAGCAGTCTAGACCGGGACAGAAGGATCTCTAACTATGGCTACACCTTC
V: TRBV2
size: -
J: TRBJ1-2
length: 18
D: TRBD1

CDR3: CASSHPWANTEAFF
DNA: TGTGCCAGCAGCCACCCATGGGCAAACACTGAAGCTTTCTTT
V: TRBV14
size: few
J: TRBJ1-1
length: 14
D: -

CDR3: CASSEARAGGRMEETQYF
DNA: TGTGCCAGCAGTGAAGCTCGGGCGGGGGGCAGGATGGAAGAGACCCAGTACTTC
V: TRBV6-1
size: -
J: TRBJ2-5
length: 18
D: TRBD2

CDR3: CASRDRGYGYTF
DNA: TGTGCCAGCAGGGACAGGGGGTATGGCTACACCTTC
V: TRBV5-4
size: -
J: TRBJ1-2
length: 12
D: TRBD1

CDR3: CASSPSGAGVIDTQYF
DNA: TGCGCCAGCAGCCCTTCGGGAGCGGGAGTTATAGATACGCAGTATTTT
V: TRBV5-1
size: -
J: TRBJ2-3
length: 16
D: TRBD2

CDR3: CASTRDSPRSGIMNTEAFF
DNA: TGTGCCAGCACCCGGGACAGCCCCCGGAGCGGCATCATGAACACTGAAGCTTTCTTT
V: TRBV7-9
size: -
J: TRBJ1-1
length: 19
D: TRBD1

CDR3: CSGGAVDTQYF
DNA: TGCAGCGGGGGGGCCGTAGATACGCAGTATTTT
V: TRBV20-1
size: -
J: TRBJ2-3
length: 11
D: TRBD2

CDR3: CATQSGTSNTEAFF
DNA: TGCGCCACCCAAAGCGGGACATCGAACACTGAAGCTTTCTTT
V: TRBV5-1
size: -
J: TRBJ1-1
length: 14
D: -

CDR3: CASSLRADSYNEQFF
DNA: TGTGCCAGCAGCTTAAGAGCGGATTCCTACAATGAGCAGTTCTTC
V: TRBV7-2
size: -
J: TRBJ2-1
length: 15
D: -

CDR3: CASSPRATVTEAFF
DNA: TGTGCCAGTAGTCCTCGGGCGACAGTAACTGAAGCTTTCTTT
V: TRBV19
size: few
J: TRBJ1-1
length: 14
D: -

CDR3: CASSLGGGEDTQYF
DNA: TGCGCCAGCAGCTTGGGTGGGGGGGAAGATACGCAGTATTTT
V: TRBV5-1
size: -
J: TRBJ2-3
length: 14
D: TRBD2

CDR3: CASSSPPVNTEAFF
DNA: TGTGCCAGCAGCTCCCCGCCGGTGAACACTGAAGCTTTCTTT
V: TRBV5-5
size: -
J: TRBJ1-1
length: 14
D: -

CDR3: CASSEGGGRSYEQYF
DNA: TGTGCCAGCAGTGAGGGGGGGGGTCGCTCCTACGAGCAGTACTTC
V: TRBV2
size: once
J: TRBJ2-7
length: 15
D: TRBD2

CDR3: CASSIGLADTDTQYF
DNA: TGCGCCAGCAGCATTGGACTAGCGGACACAGATACGCAGTATTTT
V: TRBV5-1
size: -
J: TRBJ2-3
length: 15
D: TRBD2

CDR3: CASSLPGTGGYTF
DNA: TGTGCCAGCAGCTTGCCAGGGACAGGGGGCTACACCTTC
V: TRBV5-6
size: -
J: TRBJ1-2
length: 13
D: TRBD1

CDR3: CASSQVGQGNTGELFF
DNA: TGTGCCAGCAGCCAAGTGGGACAGGGAAACACCGGGGAGCTGTTTTTT
V: TRBV4-2
size: -
J: TRBJ2-2
length: 16
D: TRBD1

CDR3: CASSLLAGAGELFF
DNA: TGTGCCAGCAGCTTACTAGCGGGAGCCGGGGAGCTGTTTTTT
V: TRBV7-6
size: -
J: TRBJ2-2
length: 14
D: TRBD2

CDR3: CASSRQGLAGGNTGELFF
DNA: TGCGCCAGCAGCCGCCAGGGACTAGCGGGGGGGAACACCGGGGAGCTGTTTTTT
V: TRBV4-1
size: once
J: TRBJ2-2
length: 18
D: TRBD2

CDR3: CASSFVSGLAKNIQYF
DNA: TGCGCCAGCAGCTTTGTCTCCGGACTAGCCAAAAACATTCAGTACTTC
V: TRBV5-1
size: -
J: TRBJ2-4
length: 16
D: -

CDR3: CASRSRGRNEQFF
DNA: TGTGCCAGCAGATCAAGGGGGCGAAATGAGCAGTTCTTC
V: TRBV14
size: -
J: TRBJ2-1
length: 13
D: TRBD1

CDR3: CASSIRQGLYGYTF
DNA: TGTGCCAGTAGTATCCGACAGGGCCTCTATGGCTACACCTTC
V: TRBV19
size: -
J: TRBJ1-2
length: 14
D: TRBD1

CDR3: CASSVGQGNQPQHF
DNA: TGTGCCAGCAGTGTTGGACAGGGGAATCAGCCCCAGCATTTT
V: TRBV7-9
size: once
J: TRBJ1-5
length: 14
D: TRBD1

CDR3: CASSQGVSIYF
DNA: TGCGCCAGCAGCCAAGGCGTATCCATATATTTT
V: TRBV4-1
size: -
J: TRBJ1-3
length: 11
D: -

CDR3: CASSLSGALYEQYF
DNA: TGTGCCAGCAGCTTATCAGGGGCCCTTTACGAGCAGTACTTC
V: TRBV7-2
size: few
J: TRBJ2-7
length: 14
D: -

CDR3: CATSTLQGNGDEQFF
DNA: TGTGCCACCAGCACCCTTCAGGGGAACGGGGATGAGCAGTTCTTC
V: TRBV15
size: -
J: TRBJ2-1
length: 15
D: -

CDR3: CASSQQGAGQPQHF
DNA: TGTGCCAGCAGCCAACAGGGGGCCGGTCAGCCCCAGCATTTT
V: TRBV28
size: -
J: TRBJ1-5
length: 14
D: TRBD1

CDR3: CAISGVLGARFEAFF
DNA: TGTGCCATCAGTGGTGTACTGGGGGCTAGGTTTGAAGCTTTCTTT
V: TRBV10-3
size: -
J: TRBJ1-1
length: 15
D: -

CDR3: CASSIGHDLMDEQFF
DNA: TGTGCCAGTAGTATAGGGCACGATCTGATGGATGAGCAGTTCTTC
V: TRBV19
size: -
J: TRBJ2-1
length: 15
D: -

CDR3: CASSRQGSNTIYF
DNA: TGTGCCAGCAGCCGACAGGGTTCAAACACCATATATTTT
V: TRBV6-6
size: -
J: TRBJ1-3
length: 13
D: TRBD1

CDR3: CASSTAGTSGTGELFF
DNA: TGCGCCAGCAGCACTGCCGGGACTAGCGGCACCGGGGAGCTGTTTTTT
V: TRBV5-1
size: -
J: TRBJ2-2
length: 16
D: TRBD2

CDR3: CASSPRAGLNQPQHF
DNA: TGTGCCAGCTCACCTAGGGCAGGGCTGAATCAGCCCCAGCATTTT
V: TRBV18
size: -
J: TRBJ1-5
length: 15
D: -

CDR3: CASSFSGKETQYF
DNA: TGTGCCAGCAGCTTCTCCGGGAAAGAGACCCAGTACTTC
V: TRBV9
size: -
J: TRBJ2-5
length: 13
D: -

CDR3: CASSIGPSFPYNEQFF
DNA: TGTGCCAGTAGTATAGGGCCTAGCTTCCCGTACAATGAGCAGTTCTTC
V: TRBV19
size: -
J: TRBJ2-1
length: 16
D: -

CDR3: CAISAPGQGNNEQFF
DNA: TGTGCCATCAGTGCGCCGGGACAGGGGAACAATGAGCAGTTCTTC
V: TRBV10-3
size: -
J: TRBJ2-1
length: 15
D: TRBD1

CDR3: CATSRFDGVSNEKLFF
DNA: TGTGCCACCAGCAGGTTTGACGGGGTGTCTAATGAAAAACTGTTTTTT
V: TRBV15
size: many
J: TRBJ1-4
length: 16
D: -

CDR3: CASSQPVMNTEAFF
DNA: TGTGCCAGCTCACAGCCGGTCATGAACACTGAAGCTTTCTTT
V: TRBV18
size: -
J: TRBJ1-1
length: 14
D: -

CDR3: CASSHLPGLGYSYEQYF
DNA: TGTGCCAGCAGCCACCTACCGGGACTAGGATACTCCTACGAGCAGTACTTC
V: TRBV4-2
size: -
J: TRBJ2-7
length: 17
D: TRBD2

CDR3: CASKAQSGQAYEQYF
DNA: TGTGCCAGTAAAGCTCAGTCAGGACAGGCCTACGAGCAGTACTTC
V: TRBV19
size: -
J: TRBJ2-7
length: 15
D: TRBD1